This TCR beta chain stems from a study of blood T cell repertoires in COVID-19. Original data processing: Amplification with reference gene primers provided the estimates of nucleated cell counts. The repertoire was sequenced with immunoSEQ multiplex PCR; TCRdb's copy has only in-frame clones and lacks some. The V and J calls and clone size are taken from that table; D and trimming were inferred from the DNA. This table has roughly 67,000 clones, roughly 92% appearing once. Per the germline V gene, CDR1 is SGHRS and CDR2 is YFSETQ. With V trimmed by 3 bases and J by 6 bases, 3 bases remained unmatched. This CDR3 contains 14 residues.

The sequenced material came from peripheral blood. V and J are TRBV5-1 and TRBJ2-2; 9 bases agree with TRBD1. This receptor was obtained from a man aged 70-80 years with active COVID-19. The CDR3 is CASSSGQGPGELFF. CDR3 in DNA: TGCGCCAGCAGCTCGGGACAGGGTCCCGGGGAGCTGTTTTTT.